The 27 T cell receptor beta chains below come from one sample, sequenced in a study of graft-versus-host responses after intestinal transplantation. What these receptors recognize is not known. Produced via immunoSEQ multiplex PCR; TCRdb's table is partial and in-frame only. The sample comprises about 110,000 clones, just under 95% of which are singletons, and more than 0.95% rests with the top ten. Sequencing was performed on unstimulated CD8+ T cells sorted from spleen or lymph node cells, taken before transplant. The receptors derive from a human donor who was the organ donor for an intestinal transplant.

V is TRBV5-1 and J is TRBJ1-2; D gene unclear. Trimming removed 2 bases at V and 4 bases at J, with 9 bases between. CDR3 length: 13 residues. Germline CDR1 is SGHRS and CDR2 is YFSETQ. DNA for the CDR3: TGCGCCAGCAGCTTAGCGGGCCTCTATGGCTACACCTTC. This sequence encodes CASSLAGLYGYTF. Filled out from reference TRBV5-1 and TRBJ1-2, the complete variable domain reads KAGVTQTPRYLIKTRGQQVTLSCSPISGHRSVSWYQQTPGQGLQFLFEYFSETQRNKGNFPGRFSGRQFSNSRSEMNVSTLELGDSALYLCASSLAGLYGYTFGSGTRLTVV.

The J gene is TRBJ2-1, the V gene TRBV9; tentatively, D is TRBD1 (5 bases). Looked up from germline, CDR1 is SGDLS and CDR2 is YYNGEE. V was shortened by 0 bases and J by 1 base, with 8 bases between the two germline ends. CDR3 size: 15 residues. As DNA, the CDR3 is TGTGCCAGCAGCGTAGAGGGGCATTCCTACAATGAGCAGTTCTTC. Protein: CASSVEGHSYNEQFF.

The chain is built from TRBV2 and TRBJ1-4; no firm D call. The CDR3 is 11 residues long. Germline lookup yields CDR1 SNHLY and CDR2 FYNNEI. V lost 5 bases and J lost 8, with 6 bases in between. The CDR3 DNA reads TGTGCCAGCAGTAAGGGAGAAAAACTGTTTTTT. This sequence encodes CASSKGEKLFF.

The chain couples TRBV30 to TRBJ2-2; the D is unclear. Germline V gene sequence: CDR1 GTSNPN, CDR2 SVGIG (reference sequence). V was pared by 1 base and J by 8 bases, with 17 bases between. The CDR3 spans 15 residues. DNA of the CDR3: TGTGCCTGGAGTGAGCCAACCGTGGGCGGAGGGGAGCTGTTTTTT. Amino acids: CAWSEPTVGGGELFF.

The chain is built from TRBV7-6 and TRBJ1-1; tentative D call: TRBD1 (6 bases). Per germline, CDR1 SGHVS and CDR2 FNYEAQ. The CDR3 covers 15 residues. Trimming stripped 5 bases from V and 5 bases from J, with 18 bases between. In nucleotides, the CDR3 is TGTGCCAGCAGCCCTAGCGGGGGGCTGGGGACTGAAGCTTTCTTT. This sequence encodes CASSPSGGLGTEAFF.

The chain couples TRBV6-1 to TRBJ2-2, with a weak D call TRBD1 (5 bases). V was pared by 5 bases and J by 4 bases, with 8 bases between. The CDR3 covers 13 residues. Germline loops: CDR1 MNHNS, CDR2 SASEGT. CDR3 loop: CASSPRGTGELFF. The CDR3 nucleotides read TGTGCCAGCAGTCCAAGGGGCACCGGGGAGCTGTTTTTT.

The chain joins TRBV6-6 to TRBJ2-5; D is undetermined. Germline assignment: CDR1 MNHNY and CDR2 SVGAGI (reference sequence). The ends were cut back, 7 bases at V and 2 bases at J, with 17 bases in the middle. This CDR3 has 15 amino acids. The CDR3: CASNLSGSSQETQYF. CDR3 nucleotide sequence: TGTGCCAGCAATTTAAGTGGCAGCTCTCAAGAGACCCAGTACTTC.

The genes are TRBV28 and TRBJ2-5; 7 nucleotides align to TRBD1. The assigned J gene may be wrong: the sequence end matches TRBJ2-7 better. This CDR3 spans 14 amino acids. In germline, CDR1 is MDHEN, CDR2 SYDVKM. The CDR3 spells CASSLGYRGYEQYF. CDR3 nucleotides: TGTGCCAGCAGTTTAGGATACAGGGGCTACGAGCAGTACTTC.

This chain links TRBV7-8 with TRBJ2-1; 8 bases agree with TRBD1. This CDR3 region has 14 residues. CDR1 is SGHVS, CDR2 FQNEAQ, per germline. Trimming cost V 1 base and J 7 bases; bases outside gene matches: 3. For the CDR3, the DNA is TGTGCCAGCAGCTTAGGGACAGGGTCTAATGAGCAGTTCTTC. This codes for CASSLGTGSNEQFF.

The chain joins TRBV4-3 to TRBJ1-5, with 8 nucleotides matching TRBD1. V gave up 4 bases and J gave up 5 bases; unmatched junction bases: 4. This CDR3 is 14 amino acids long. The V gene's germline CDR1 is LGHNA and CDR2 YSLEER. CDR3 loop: CASSLGQGYQPQHF. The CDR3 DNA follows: TGCGCCAGCAGCCTAGGACAGGGCTATCAGCCCCAGCATTTT.

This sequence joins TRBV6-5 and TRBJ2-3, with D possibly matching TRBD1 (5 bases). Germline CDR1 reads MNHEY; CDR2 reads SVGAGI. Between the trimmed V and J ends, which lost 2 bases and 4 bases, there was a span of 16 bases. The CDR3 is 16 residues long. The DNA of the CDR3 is TGTGCCAGCAGTTACGGCAGCAGGGATGGGGCAGATACGCAGTATTTT. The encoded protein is CASSYGSRDGADTQYF.

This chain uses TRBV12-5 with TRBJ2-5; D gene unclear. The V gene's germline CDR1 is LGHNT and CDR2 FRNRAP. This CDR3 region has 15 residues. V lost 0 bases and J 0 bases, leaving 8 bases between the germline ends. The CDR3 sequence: CASGLVGWYQETQYF. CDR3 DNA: TGTGCTAGTGGTTTGGTAGGGTGGTACCAAGAGACCCAGTACTTC.

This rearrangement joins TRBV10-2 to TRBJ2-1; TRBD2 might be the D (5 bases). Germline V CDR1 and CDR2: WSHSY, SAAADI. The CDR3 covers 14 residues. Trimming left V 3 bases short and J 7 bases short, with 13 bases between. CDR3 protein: CASSDGLTGNEQFF. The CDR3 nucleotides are TGCGCCAGCAGTGACGGCCTAACGGGAAATGAGCAGTTCTTC.

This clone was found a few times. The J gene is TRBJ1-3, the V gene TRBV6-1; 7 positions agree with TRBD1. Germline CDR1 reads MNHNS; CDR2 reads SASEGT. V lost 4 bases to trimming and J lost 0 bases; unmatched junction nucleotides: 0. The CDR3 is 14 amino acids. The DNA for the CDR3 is TGTGCCAGCAGTGGGACAGGCTCTGGAAACACCATATATTTT. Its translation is CASSGTGSGNTIYF.

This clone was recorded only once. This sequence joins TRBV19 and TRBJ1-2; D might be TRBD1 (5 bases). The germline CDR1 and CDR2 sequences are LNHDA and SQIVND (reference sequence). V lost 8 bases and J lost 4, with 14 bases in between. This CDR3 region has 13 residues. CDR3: CASRGTVRYGYTF. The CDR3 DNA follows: TGTGCCAGTCGGGGGACGGTCCGCTATGGCTACACCTTC.

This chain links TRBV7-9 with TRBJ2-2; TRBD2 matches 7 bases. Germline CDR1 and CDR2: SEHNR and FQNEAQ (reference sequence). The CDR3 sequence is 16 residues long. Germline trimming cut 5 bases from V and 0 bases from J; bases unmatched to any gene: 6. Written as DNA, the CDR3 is TGTGCCAGCAGCCCTAGCGGTCCCGCGAACACCGGGGAGCTGTTTTTT. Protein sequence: CASSPSGPANTGELFF.

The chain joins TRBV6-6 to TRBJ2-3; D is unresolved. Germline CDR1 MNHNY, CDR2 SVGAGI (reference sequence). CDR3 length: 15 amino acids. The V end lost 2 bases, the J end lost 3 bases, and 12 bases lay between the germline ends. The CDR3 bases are TGTGCCAGCAGTTACAGGTCCTTAAATACAGATACGCAGTATTTT. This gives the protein CASSYRSLNTDTQYF.

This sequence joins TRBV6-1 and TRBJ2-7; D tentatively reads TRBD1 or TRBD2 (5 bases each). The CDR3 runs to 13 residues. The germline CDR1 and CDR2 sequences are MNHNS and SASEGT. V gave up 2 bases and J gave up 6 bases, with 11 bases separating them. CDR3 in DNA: TGTGCCAGCAGTGAAATGGGGGTTGCCGAGCAGTACTTC. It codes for CASSEMGVAEQYF.

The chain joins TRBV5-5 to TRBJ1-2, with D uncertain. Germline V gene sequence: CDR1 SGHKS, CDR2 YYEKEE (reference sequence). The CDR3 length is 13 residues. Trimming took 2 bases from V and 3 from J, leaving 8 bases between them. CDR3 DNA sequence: TGTGCCAGCAGCTTTACCAACTACTATGGCTACACCTTC. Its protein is CASSFTNYYGYTF.

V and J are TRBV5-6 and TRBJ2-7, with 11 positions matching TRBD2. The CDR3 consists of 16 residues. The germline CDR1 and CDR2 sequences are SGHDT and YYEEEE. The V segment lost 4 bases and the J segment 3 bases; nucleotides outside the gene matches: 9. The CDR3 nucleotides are TGTGCCAGCAGCCCGCCGGGACTAGCGGTAAACTACGAGCAGTACTTC. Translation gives CASSPPGLAVNYEQYF. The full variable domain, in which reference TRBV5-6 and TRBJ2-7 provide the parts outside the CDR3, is DAGVTQSPTHLIKTRGQQVTLRCSPKSGHDTVSWYQQALGQGPQFIFQYYEEEERQRGNFPDRFSGHQFPNYSSELNVNALLLGDSALYLCASSPPGLAVNYEQYFGPGTRLTVT.

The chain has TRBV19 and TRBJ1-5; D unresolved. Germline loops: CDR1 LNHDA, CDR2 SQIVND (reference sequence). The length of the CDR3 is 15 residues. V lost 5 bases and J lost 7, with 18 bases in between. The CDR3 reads CASSPAVSSAQPQHF. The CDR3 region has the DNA TGTGCCAGTAGTCCTGCCGTTAGCTCGGCACAGCCCCAGCATTTT.

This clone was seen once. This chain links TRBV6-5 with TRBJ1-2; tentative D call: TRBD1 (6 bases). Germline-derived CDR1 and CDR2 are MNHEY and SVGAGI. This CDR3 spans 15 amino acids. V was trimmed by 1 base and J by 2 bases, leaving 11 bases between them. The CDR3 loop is CASSYWGQGNYGYTF. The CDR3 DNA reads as TGTGCCAGCAGTTACTGGGGTCAGGGGAACTATGGCTACACCTTC.

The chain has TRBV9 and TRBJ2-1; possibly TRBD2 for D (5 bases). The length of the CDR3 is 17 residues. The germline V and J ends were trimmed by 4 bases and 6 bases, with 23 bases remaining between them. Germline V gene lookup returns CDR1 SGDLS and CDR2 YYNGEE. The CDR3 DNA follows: TGTGCCAGCAGCCCCCAGGCGAGAGCGGACCTGTTCAATGAGCAGTTCTTC. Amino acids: CASSPQARADLFNEQFF. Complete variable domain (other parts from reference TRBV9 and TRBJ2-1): DSGVTQTPKHLITATGQRVTLRCSPRSGDLSVYWYQQSLDQGLQFLIQYYNGEERAKGNILERFSAQQFPDLHSELNLSSLELGDSALYFCASSPQARADLFNEQFFGPGTRLTVL.

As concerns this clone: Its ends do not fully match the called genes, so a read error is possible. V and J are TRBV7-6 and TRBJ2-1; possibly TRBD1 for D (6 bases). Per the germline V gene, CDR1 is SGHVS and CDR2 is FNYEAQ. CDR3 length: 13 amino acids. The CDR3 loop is CASSQARGNEQFF. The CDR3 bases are TGCGCCAGCAGCCAGGCCAGGGGCAATGAGCAGTTCTTC.

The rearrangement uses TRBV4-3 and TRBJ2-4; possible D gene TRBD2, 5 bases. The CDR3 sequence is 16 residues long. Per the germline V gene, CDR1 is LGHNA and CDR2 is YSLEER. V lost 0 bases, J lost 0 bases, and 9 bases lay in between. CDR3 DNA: TGCGCCAGCAGCCAAGAACATAGCGTAGCCAAAAACATTCAGTACTTC. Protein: CASSQEHSVAKNIQYF.

This chain's CDR3 is CASSRTGVPDTQYF. The DNA for the CDR3 is TGTGCCAGCAGCCGGACAGGGGTTCCAGATACGCAGTATTTT. This chain links TRBV6-5 with TRBJ2-3; TRBD1 matches 9 bases. This CDR3 comprises 14 residues. The trim removed 6 bases at V and 4 bases at J, leaving 5 bases unmatched. The germline V gene has CDR1 MNHEY and CDR2 SVGAGI.

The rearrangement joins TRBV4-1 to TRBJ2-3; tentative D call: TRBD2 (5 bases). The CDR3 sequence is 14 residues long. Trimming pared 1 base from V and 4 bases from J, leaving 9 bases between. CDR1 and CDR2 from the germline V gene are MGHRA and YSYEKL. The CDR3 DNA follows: TGCGCCAGCAGCCAAGGTGAGCGGTCAGATACGCAGTATTTT. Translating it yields CASSQGERSDTQYF.